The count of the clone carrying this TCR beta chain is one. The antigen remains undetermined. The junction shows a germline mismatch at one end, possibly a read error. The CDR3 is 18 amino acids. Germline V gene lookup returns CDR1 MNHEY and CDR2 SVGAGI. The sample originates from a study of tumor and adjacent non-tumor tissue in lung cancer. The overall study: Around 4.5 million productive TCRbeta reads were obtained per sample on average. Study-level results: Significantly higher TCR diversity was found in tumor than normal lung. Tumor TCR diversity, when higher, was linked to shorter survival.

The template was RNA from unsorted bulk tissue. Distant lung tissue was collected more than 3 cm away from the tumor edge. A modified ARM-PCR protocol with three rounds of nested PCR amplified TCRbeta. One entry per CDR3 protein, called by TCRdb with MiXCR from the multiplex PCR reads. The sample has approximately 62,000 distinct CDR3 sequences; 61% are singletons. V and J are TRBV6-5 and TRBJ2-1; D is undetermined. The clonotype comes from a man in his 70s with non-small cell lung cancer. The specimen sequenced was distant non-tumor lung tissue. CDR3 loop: CVSSLETPTYGIYDEQFF. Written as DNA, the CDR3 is TGTGTCAGCAGTTTAGAAACCCCAACTTATGGGATATACGATGAGCAGTTCTTC.